The clone carrying this T cell receptor beta chain was seen more than once but under ten times. Its cognate antigen is unknown. This record comes from a study of beta chain features in type 1 diabetes. The study, taken as a whole, reports: The study found moderately but significantly shorter TCRB CDR3s in all four CD4+ subsets of Type 1 diabetes patients. The naive, central memory and Treg TCRB repertoires looked more alike in patients than they did in healthy donors.

Investigators reverse transcribed all isolated RNA, so they sequenced expressed TCRB transcripts. Repertoires were generated with immunoSEQ multiplex PCR, while TCRdb's copy carries only in-frame clones and drops some. The sample holds roughly 150,000 clones; approximately 7.9% are singletons and the top ten take roughly 0.5%. The CDR3 has 19 amino acids. CDR1 is LGHNA, CDR2 YSLEER, per germline. The V segment lost 0 bases and the J segment 2 bases; nucleotides outside the gene matches: 8. The chain joins TRBV4-3 to TRBJ2-6; TRBD1 matches 9 bases. This TCR was sampled from a man aged 18 to 30 with type 1 diabetes. The sequencing input was central memory CD4+ T cells from blood. CDR3: CASSQDPPGQGTGANVLTF. CDR3 nucleotide sequence: TGCGCCAGCAGCCAAGATCCTCCGGGACAGGGTACTGGGGCCAACGTCCTGACTTTC.